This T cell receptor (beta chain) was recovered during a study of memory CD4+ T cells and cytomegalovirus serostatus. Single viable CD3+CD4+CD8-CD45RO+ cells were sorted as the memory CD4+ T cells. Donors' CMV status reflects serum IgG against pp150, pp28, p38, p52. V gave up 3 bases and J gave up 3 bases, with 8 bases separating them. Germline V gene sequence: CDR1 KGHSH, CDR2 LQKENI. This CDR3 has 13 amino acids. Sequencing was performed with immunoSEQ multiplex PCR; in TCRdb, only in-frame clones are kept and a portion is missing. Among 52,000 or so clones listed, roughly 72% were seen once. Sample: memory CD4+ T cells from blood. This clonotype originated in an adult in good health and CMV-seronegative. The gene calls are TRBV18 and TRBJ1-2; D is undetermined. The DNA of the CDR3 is TGTGCCAGCTCACCGGAGCAGTACTATGGCTACACCTTC. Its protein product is CASSPEQYYGYTF.